Listed below are T cell receptor beta chains from one sample, sequenced in a study of cytomegalovirus exposure and HLA in healthy donors. Using immunoSEQ multiplex PCR, the repertoire was profiled, and TCRdb retains in-frame clones only, with some absent. The data show over 200,000 clones, 70% to 90% seen once. Sequencing input: PBMCs. Source of these receptors: a human donor in good health. Both conserved end residues are part of each CDR3. Fields, in order: J gene, clone size, V gene, D gene, CDR3 protein, CDR3 DNA. A D gene is named only where the DNA matches it firmly. The size of a clone is reported for some rows only, either as once, few or many, or as a class for expanded clones.

TRBJ2-7,.,TRBV6-5,TRBD2,CASSYGTSVYYEQYF,TGTGCCAGCAGTTACGGGACTAGCGTATACTACGAGCAGTACTTC
TRBJ2-7,.,TRBV4-1,.,CASSRPGTPGDEQYF,TGCGCCAGCAGCCGCCCCGGGACACCCGGGGACGAGCAGTACTTC
TRBJ2-7,.,TRBV6-5,TRBD1,CASSPGTGGHEQYF,TGTGCCAGCAGTCCTGGGACAGGGGGCCACGAGCAGTACTTC
TRBJ2-7,.,TRBV7-9,.,CSSSFQSDSQYF,TGTTCCAGCAGCTTCCAGAGCGATTCCCAGTACTTC
TRBJ2-4,few,TRBV18,.,CASSPPARGNIQYF,TGTGCCAGCTCACCACCCGCTAGGGGAAACATTCAGTACTTC
TRBJ2-7,.,TRBV9,TRBD2,CASSRGTSGVYEQYF,TGTGCCAGCAGCAGGGGGACTAGCGGAGTCTACGAGCAGTACTTC
TRBJ1-1,few,TRBV6-5,TRBD1,CASRWTGDTEAFF,TGTGCCAGCAGATGGACAGGGGACACTGAAGCTTTCTTT
TRBJ2-5,.,TRBV4-1,TRBD2,CASSQDPTSGRARVTQYF,TGCGCCAGCAGCCAAGACCCAACTAGCGGGAGGGCAAGGGTGACCCAGTACTTC
TRBJ1-1,.,TRBV5-1,TRBD1,CASSYGTGGTEAFF,TGCGCCAGCAGCTACGGGACAGGAGGAACTGAAGCTTTCTTT
TRBJ1-4,.,TRBV29-1,.,CSVEDPGGGLGEKLFF,TGCAGCGTTGAAGATCCGGGAGGCGGACTCGGCGAAAAACTGTTTTTT
TRBJ1-1,.,TRBV7-8,TRBD1,CASSLRTGGTEAFF,TGTGCCAGCAGCCTAAGGACAGGGGGCACTGAAGCTTTCTTT
TRBJ2-7,once,TRBV27,TRBD1,CASSPGTGPYEQYF,TGTGCCAGCAGTCCCGGGACAGGGCCCTACGAGCAGTACTTC
TRBJ2-1,once,TRBV19,TRBD2,CASSIDIRLAGGSGEQFF,TGTGCCAGTAGTATAGATATAAGACTAGCGGGAGGGTCGGGTGAGCAGTTCTTC
TRBJ2-2,.,TRBV15,.,CATSRDLGGTGELFF,TGTGCCACCAGCAGAGATCTCGGCGGCACCGGGGAGCTGTTTTTT
TRBJ2-2,.,TRBV27,TRBD2,CASTSRTSGSPTGELFF,TGTGCCAGCACCTCAAGGACTAGCGGGAGTCCCACCGGGGAGCTGTTTTTT
TRBJ2-7,.,TRBV4-2,TRBD2,CASSQDLRTSGTSYEQYF,TGTGCCAGCAGCCAAGATTTAAGGACTAGCGGGACCTCCTACGAGCAGTACTTC